This T cell receptor (beta chain) is drawn from a study of cytotoxic CD8 clonotypes in ibrutinib-treated CLL. TCRdb's copy holds only in-frame clones and misses some; the assay was immunoSEQ multiplex PCR. The sample has just over 200,000 clones, more than 65% seen once; the top ten hold about 6%. Genomic DNA for TCR beta libraries, around 2 micrograms, came from cryopreserved PBMCs. Trimming stripped 6 bases from V and 5 bases from J, with 16 bases between. The length of the CDR3 is 15 residues. Germline V gives CDR1 MNHEY, CDR2 SVGAGI. The gene calls are TRBV6-5 and TRBJ1-4, with a weak D call TRBD1 (6 bases). Source: PBMCs, taken after 12 months of ibrutinib treatment. This TCR came from a human donor with chronic lymphocytic leukemia. As DNA, the CDR3 is TGTGCCAGCAGCCCAAACAGGGAAAGGAATGAAAAACTGTTTTTT. Translating it yields CASSPNRERNEKLFF.